A single sample is the source of the 31 T cell receptor beta chains below, sequenced in a study of blood T cell repertoires in COVID-19. Using immunoSEQ multiplex PCR, the repertoire was profiled, and TCRdb retains in-frame clones only, with some absent. The sample has approximately 390,000 clones, roughly 89% seen once. The sequenced sample was peripheral blood. Receptor source: a man aged 18 to 29 with active or convalescent COVID-19.

V is TRBV14 and J is TRBJ2-1, with TRBD2 matching over 13 bases. Germline V gene sequence: CDR1 SGHDN, CDR2 FVKESK. J gave up 6 bases and V 5 bases, and 4 bases lay outside the gene matches. The CDR3 length is 15 residues. The DNA of the CDR3 is TGTGCCAGCAGCATACTAGCGGGGGGGCTCAATGAGCAGTTCTTC. This sequence encodes CASSILAGGLNEQFF.

On this clone: A read error may account for a junction end that differs from germline. The chain links TRBV6-2 or TRBV6-3 to TRBJ1-2, with D unresolved. CDR1 is MNHEY, CDR2 SVGEGT, per germline. There are 11 residues in the CDR3. In nucleotides, the CDR3 is TGTGCCAGCAGTGAGGCCCGTATTGCCTCCTTC. This gives the protein CASSEARIASF.

V and J are TRBV10-1 and TRBJ2-3, with 9 bases matching TRBD1. This CDR3 comprises 14 residues. Germline loops: CDR1 WNHNN, CDR2 SYGVQD (reference sequence). Unmatched junction bases numbered 3, after V lost 2 bases and J lost 6 bases. For the CDR3, the DNA is TGCGCCAGCAGTGAGGACAGGGGGTCCGATACGCAGTATTTT. Its translation is CASSEDRGSDTQYF.

This clone was detected once. The sample contains more than one DNA sequence encoding this CDR3. The chain joins TRBV9 to TRBJ2-2, with a possible D match to TRBD2 (7 bases). CDR1 is SGDLS, CDR2 YYNGEE, per germline. This CDR3 comprises 14 residues. The germline V and J ends were trimmed by 0 bases and 6 bases, with 9 bases remaining between them. Here the CDR3 DNA reads TGTGCCAGCAGCGTAGCGCGGGGGCCCGGGGAGCTGTTTTTT. Protein sequence: CASSVARGPGELFF. The variable domain in full, with the rest retrieved from reference TRBV9 and TRBJ2-2, is DSGVTQTPKHLITATGQRVTLRCSPRSGDLSVYWYQQSLDQGLQFLIQYYNGEERAKGNILERFSAQQFPDLHSELNLSSLELGDSALYFCASSVARGPGELFFGEGSRLTVL.

This clone showed up just a few times. The chain employs TRBV28 and TRBJ1-2; D is perhaps TRBD1 (5 bases). The CDR3 covers 16 residues. Trimming cost V 7 bases and J 6 bases, with 24 bases left between them. CDR1 MDHEN and CDR2 SYDVKM come from the germline V gene. CDR3 loop: CASTKLGTLVQDGYTF. Written as DNA, the CDR3 is TGTGCCAGCACCAAGTTAGGGACTCTTGTGCAGGATGGCTACACCTTC.

The chain is built from TRBV7-2 and TRBJ2-7; 12 bases align to TRBD2. V was pared by 0 bases and J by 6 bases, with 3 bases of the junction left unmatched. The germline CDR1 and CDR2 sequences are SGHTA and FQGNSA. This CDR3 region has 15 residues. CDR3 in amino acids: CASSLALAGGSEQYF. In nucleotides, the CDR3 is TGTGCCAGCAGCTTAGCGCTAGCGGGAGGGAGCGAGCAGTACTTC.

The chain employs TRBV24-1 and TRBJ1-5, with TRBD1 as a possible D gene (6 bases). Trimming shortened V by 9 bases and J by 0 bases, and 17 bases separated the two germline ends. The V gene's germline CDR1 is KGHDR and CDR2 SFDVKD. The CDR3 length is 16 residues. The CDR3 reads CATARGGGDSNQPQHF. CDR3 bases: TGTGCCACCGCCCGAGGGGGGGGAGATAGCAATCAGCCCCAGCATTTT.

The V call is TRBV7-9, the J call TRBJ1-2, with D possibly being TRBD1 (6 bases). The germline gives CDR1 SEHNR, CDR2 FQNEAQ (reference sequence). V lost 5 bases, J lost 6 bases, and 13 bases lay in between. The CDR3 runs 13 residues. The CDR3 DNA sequence: TGTGCCAGCAGCCGGACAGAAACCGATGGCTACACCTTC. As protein: CASSRTETDGYTF.

The chain recombines TRBV28 with TRBJ1-6, with a tentative D call TRBD1 (6 bases). V lost 6 bases and J 10 bases, leaving 37 bases between the germline ends. Germline CDR1 reads MDHEN; CDR2 reads SYDVKM. CDR3 length equals 21 residues. CDR3 DNA sequence: TGTGCCAGCAGACTCAAGCACGTACAGGGAGATGCTCTATATGGTGCGTCACCCCTCCACTTT. Translated: CASRLKHVQGDALYGASPLHF.

The V call is TRBV19, the J call TRBJ2-7; 9 bases line up with TRBD2. Germline trimming cut 5 bases from V and 0 bases from J; bases unmatched to any gene: 5. CDR1 LNHDA and CDR2 SQIVND come from the germline V gene (reference sequence). This CDR3 has 15 residues. CDR3 DNA: TGTGCCAGTAGTGCGACTAGCGGTACCTCCTACGAGCAGTACTTC. It yields the protein CASSATSGTSYEQYF.

This clone has only one observation. The rearrangement links TRBV9 to TRBJ2-7, with 7 bases that match TRBD2. The CDR3 sequence is 15 residues long. Germline assignment: CDR1 SGDLS and CDR2 YYNGEE. The V segment lost 4 bases and the J segment 0 bases; nucleotides outside the gene matches: 7. The CDR3 nucleotides are TGTGCCAGCAGCCCTAGCCTAGCGGACTCCTACGAGCAGTACTTC. Translated, it gives CASSPSLADSYEQYF. Full variable domain (missing parts from reference TRBV9 and TRBJ2-7): DSGVTQTPKHLITATGQRVTLRCSPRSGDLSVYWYQQSLDQGLQFLIQYYNGEERAKGNILERFSAQQFPDLHSELNLSSLELGDSALYFCASSPSLADSYEQYFGPGTRLTVT.

The genes are TRBV24-1 and TRBJ1-5; possible D gene TRBD1, 6 bases. Germline V gene sequence: CDR1 KGHDR, CDR2 SFDVKD. This CDR3 has 13 residues. V dropped 9 bases and J dropped 3 bases, with 11 bases sitting between them. In DNA, the CDR3 is TGTGCCACCCAAGACAGGTACAATCAGCCCCAGCATTTT. It is translated as CATQDRYNQPQHF.

The count of this clone is one. The V and J genes are TRBV5-1 and TRBJ2-1; 12 bases map to TRBD2. Germline V gene data show CDR1 as SGHRS and CDR2 as YFSETQ. Trimming cost V 1 base and J 3 bases; bases outside gene matches: 11. The CDR3 loop spans 19 amino acids. CDR3 loop: CASSLFPAASGRVYNEQFF. As DNA, the CDR3 is TGCGCCAGCAGCTTGTTCCCCGCCGCTAGCGGGAGGGTCTACAATGAGCAGTTCTTC.

This clone was detected only once. The chain links TRBV9 to TRBJ2-3; unclear D gene. The CDR3 extends over 16 amino acids. Germline V gene lookup returns CDR1 SGDLS and CDR2 YYNGEE. With 3 bases removed from V and 1 base from J, the gap between germline ends came to 15 bases. The CDR3 spells CASSATPTHGTDTQYF. Here the CDR3 DNA reads TGTGCCAGCAGCGCGACTCCAACCCACGGCACAGATACGCAGTATTTT.

The gene calls are TRBV28 and TRBJ2-7; TRBD2 agrees at 9 bases. Germline V CDR1 and CDR2: MDHEN, SYDVKM. This CDR3 contains 17 residues. Germline trimming cut 6 bases from V and 5 bases from J; bases unmatched to any gene: 17. The CDR3 sequence is CASRDRWAGGVFNEQYF. For the CDR3, the DNA is TGTGCCAGCAGGGATCGCTGGGCGGGAGGGGTCTTTAACGAGCAGTACTTC.

This chain links TRBV9 with TRBJ2-3, with TRBD1 matching over 9 bases. This CDR3 has 15 residues. Germline V lookup: CDR1 SGDLS, CDR2 YYNGEE. The J segment lost 2 bases and the V segment lost 3 bases, leaving 4 bases of the junction unmatched. This chain's CDR3 is CASSEQGAHTDTQYF. In DNA, the CDR3 is TGTGCCAGCAGCGAACAGGGGGCTCACACAGATACGCAGTATTTT.

The chain carries TRBV15 and TRBJ1-2; 8 bases are a match to TRBD1. Germline trimming cut 0 bases from V and 6 bases from J; bases unmatched to any gene: 3. Per germline, CDR1 LNHNV and CDR2 YYDKDF (reference sequence). The CDR3 spans 14 residues. CDR3 sequence (DNA): TGTGCCACCAGCAGAGATCTGACAGGGGATGGCTACACCTTC. This gives the protein CATSRDLTGDGYTF.

About this clone itself: The sample has other DNA sequences that encode this CDR3 too. The chain combines TRBV12-3 or TRBV12-4 with TRBJ2-5; D gene uncertain. Trimming pared 6 bases from V and 4 bases from J, leaving 6 bases between. The CDR3 is made up of 11 amino acids. For the CDR3, the DNA is TGTGCCAGCAGCCCTAGAGAGACCCAGTACTTC. Translation gives CASSPRETQYF.

The chain has TRBV28 and TRBJ1-4, with D perhaps TRBD1 (6 bases). V was clipped by 8 bases and J by 5 bases, with 12 bases between them. The CDR3 runs 13 residues. Per the germline V gene, CDR1 is MDHEN and CDR2 is SYDVKM. The CDR3 region has the DNA TGTGCCAGCCAGGGGCAGCTAAATGAAAAACTGTTTTTT. Its translation: CASQGQLNEKLFF.

This chain uses TRBV14 with TRBJ2-7; tentatively, D is TRBD2 (5 bases). The CDR3 has 16 residues. V lost 0 bases, J lost 0 bases, and 12 bases lay in between. Germline-derived CDR1 and CDR2 are SGHDN and FVKESK. CDR3 protein: CASSQDLGRDSYEQYF. The CDR3 nucleotides are TGTGCCAGCAGCCAAGATCTAGGACGGGACTCCTACGAGCAGTACTTC.

The chain combines TRBV5-1 with TRBJ2-7; TRBD2 might be the D (5 bases). Germline V CDR1 and CDR2: SGHRS, YFSETQ. V shed 5 bases and J shed 0 bases, with 12 bases lying between them. CDR3 length: 14 amino acids. The CDR3 is CASRIEGLSYEQYF. The CDR3 nucleotides read TGCGCCAGCAGGATTGAGGGCCTCTCCTACGAGCAGTACTTC.

The V gene is TRBV18, the J gene TRBJ1-1, with 8 bases fitting TRBD1. The CDR3 loop spans 14 amino acids. The trim removed 5 bases at V and 3 bases at J, leaving 5 bases unmatched. Germline V gene lookup returns CDR1 KGHSH and CDR2 LQKENI. The CDR3 reads CASSATGEDTEAFF. The CDR3 coding sequence is TGTGCCAGCTCAGCGACAGGGGAGGACACTGAAGCTTTCTTT.

The chain carries TRBV5-1 and TRBJ2-1; 9 bases align to TRBD2. The CDR3 has 16 residues. J lost 5 bases, V lost 4 bases, and 10 bases had no gene match. Germline V gene data show CDR1 as SGHRS and CDR2 as YFSETQ. In DNA, the CDR3 is TGCGCCAGCAGCCCACCGTTAGCGGGAGTTAACAATGAGCAGTTCTTC. Translated, it gives CASSPPLAGVNNEQFF.

The chain links TRBV19 to TRBJ2-1; 7 nucleotides line up with TRBD2. The germline CDR1 and CDR2 sequences are LNHDA and SQIVND (reference sequence). The CDR3 loop spans 15 amino acids. V dropped 6 bases and J dropped 8; count of bases not matched to a gene: 13. The DNA of the CDR3 is TGTGCCAGTAGGAAAAGCGGGGCTGGGATTTATGAGCAGTTCTTC. This sequence encodes CASRKSGAGIYEQFF.

The chain combines TRBV7-2 with TRBJ1-3; maybe TRBD1 (5 bases). The CDR3 totals 15 residues. Looked up from germline, CDR1 is SGHTA and CDR2 is FQGNSA. Trimming cost V 4 bases and J 0 bases, with 10 bases left between them. In DNA form, the CDR3 reads TGTGCCAGCAGCTCTCAGGGATTCTCTGGAAACACCATATATTTT. Translating it yields CASSSQGFSGNTIYF.

The chain uses TRBV5-5 and TRBJ1-1, with 11 bases lining up with TRBD1. This CDR3 contains 15 residues. Germline V CDR1 and CDR2: SGHKS, YYEKEE (reference sequence). V gave up 4 bases and J gave up 5 bases; unmatched junction bases: 7. The CDR3 region has the DNA TGTGCCAGCAGCACCCAGGGACAGGGGGGGACTGAAGCTTTCTTT. Its protein product is CASSTQGQGGTEAFF.

The V gene is TRBV7-9, the J gene TRBJ2-7; TRBD2 matches 8 bases. V lost 7 bases, J lost 0 bases, and 14 bases stayed unmatched. This CDR3 spans 17 amino acids. Per the germline V gene, CDR1 is SEHNR and CDR2 is FQNEAQ (reference sequence). The CDR3 sequence is CASIRYYPSGSSYEQYF. For the CDR3, the DNA is TGTGCCAGCATCCGTTATTATCCGAGCGGGAGCTCCTACGAGCAGTACTTC.

The gene calls are TRBV27 and TRBJ2-1; 11 nucleotides align to TRBD2. Per the germline V gene, CDR1 is MNHEY and CDR2 is SMNVEV (reference sequence). V was clipped by 6 bases and J by 7 bases; unmatched bases: 8. The CDR3 has 15 amino acids. CDR3 in DNA: TGTGCCAGCAGCTCCGGCCTAGCGGGGGGTAATGAGCAGTTCTTC. It translates to CASSSGLAGGNEQFF.

The gene calls are TRBV3-1 (or the pseudogene TRBV3-2) and TRBJ2-1, with TRBD2 matching over 9 bases. Germline trimming cut 3 bases from V and 13 bases from J; bases unmatched to any gene: 10. Germline values: CDR1 LGHDT, CDR2 YNNKEL (reference sequence). The CDR3 is 14 amino acids. The CDR3 is CASSQRTSVTSQFF. The CDR3 region has the DNA TGTGCCAGCAGCCAGCGGACTAGCGTTACGAGCCAGTTCTTC.

CDR3 nucleotide sequence: TGTGCCAGCAGCTCAACTAGCGGTTACAATGAGCAGTTCTTC. Protein: CASSSTSGYNEQFF. The rearrangement links TRBV11-3 to TRBJ2-1; TRBD2 aligns across 8 bases. The CDR3 extends over 14 amino acids. J lost 4 bases, V lost 4 bases, and 3 bases had no gene match. Germline CDR1 is SGHNT and CDR2 is YENEEA.

The chain uses TRBV4-1 and TRBJ2-6, with a tentative D call TRBD1 (6 bases). The CDR3 is 17 amino acids. The germline V and J ends were trimmed by 4 bases and 1 base, with 14 bases remaining between them. Germline-derived CDR1 and CDR2 are MGHRA and YSYEKL. The CDR3 protein is CASSPGHGESGANVLTF. CDR3 nucleotides: TGCGCCAGCAGCCCGGGACATGGAGAATCTGGGGCCAACGTCCTGACTTTC.